These 16 T cell receptor beta chains share one sample of origin, sequenced in a study of T cell changes during pregnancy in multiple sclerosis. Repertoires were generated with immunoSEQ multiplex PCR, while TCRdb's copy carries only in-frame clones and drops some. The data show 17,000 or so clones, more than 70% seen once. This specimen was CD8+ T cells from peripheral blood mononuclear cells, taken in the third trimester of pregnancy. The receptors were sampled from a female donor in good health, enrolled as a control in a pregnancy study.

This chain joins TRBV2 and TRBJ2-1, with 10 bases that match TRBD2. CDR1 and CDR2 (germline): SNHLY, FYNNEI. This CDR3 spans 14 amino acids. The V and J ends lost 3 bases and 9 bases, in that order; junction bases with no gene match: 5. CDR3 nucleotide sequence: TGTGCCAGCAGTGAGAGCGGGGGGGCCGGTGAGCAGTTCTTC. Its protein product is CASSESGGAGEQFF.

For the CDR3, the DNA is TGTGCCACCAGCACCCCGCGGGACAGAACTGGAAACACCATATATTTT. Encoded protein: CATSTPRDRTGNTIYF. The J gene is TRBJ1-3, the V gene TRBV15; 7 bases are shared with TRBD1. Germline trimming cut 4 bases from V and 2 bases from J; bases unmatched to any gene: 8. CDR1 is LNHNV and CDR2 is YYDKDF in the germline V gene (reference sequence). The CDR3 is 16 residues long. The full variable domain, in which reference TRBV15 and TRBJ1-3 provide the parts outside the CDR3, is DAMVIQNPRYQVTQFGKPVTLSCSQTLNHNVMYWYQQKSSQAPKLLFHYYDKDFNNEADTPDNFQSRRPNTSFCFLDIRSPGLGDTAMYLCATSTPRDRTGNTIYFGEGSWLTVV.

The V and J genes are TRBV27 and TRBJ2-3; 7 bases align to TRBD1. Unmatched junction bases numbered 6, after V lost 2 bases and J lost 4 bases. From germline, CDR1 is MNHEY and CDR2 SMNVEV (reference sequence). CDR3 length: 15 residues. This CDR3 is CASSLMQGVSDTQYF. The CDR3 coding sequence is TGTGCCAGCAGTTTAATGCAGGGGGTATCAGATACGCAGTATTTT.

This chain links TRBV13 with TRBJ2-2; unclear D gene. The CDR3 length is 16 residues. CDR1 and CDR2 (germline): PRHDT, FYEKMQ (reference sequence). V dropped 1 base and J dropped 3 bases, with 12 bases sitting between them. The CDR3 sequence: CASSLELPSDTGELFF. CDR3 sequence (DNA): TGTGCCAGCAGCTTAGAACTCCCGAGCGACACCGGGGAGCTGTTTTTT.

The chain uses TRBV9 and TRBJ2-7; TRBD1 matches 7 bases. The junction had 9 bases not matched to a gene; V was cut back by 4 bases and J by 2 bases. In germline, CDR1 is SGDLS, CDR2 YYNGEE. The CDR3 sequence is 15 residues long. CDR3 sequence reads: CASSPFDRATYEQYF. The DNA for the CDR3 is TGTGCCAGCAGCCCCTTCGACAGGGCGACCTACGAGCAGTACTTC.

V and J are TRBV27 and TRBJ1-2, with unresolved D. Per germline, CDR1 MNHEY and CDR2 SMNVEV (reference sequence). The CDR3 covers 16 residues. V shed 6 bases and J shed 7 bases, with 24 bases lying between them. The CDR3 spells CASSELPRRGISGYTF. The CDR3 coding sequence is TGTGCCAGCAGCGAACTACCCCGACGGGGTATCTCTGGCTACACCTTC.

This sequence joins TRBV7-8 and TRBJ2-1, with 12 bases lining up with TRBD2. After removal of 3 bases from V and 5 bases from J, the junction contained 5 bases not matched to a gene. Germline V gene data show CDR1 as SGHVS and CDR2 as FQNEAQ. The CDR3 length is 16 residues. The chain's CDR3 is CASSFLRLAGDNEQFF. The CDR3 region has the DNA TGTGCCAGCAGCTTCCTCCGACTAGCGGGAGACAATGAGCAGTTCTTC.

This clone was recorded many times. The chain couples TRBV4-3 to TRBJ1-1; no clear D. The germline V and J ends were trimmed by 2 bases and 4 bases, with 11 bases remaining between them. The CDR3 has 14 amino acids. Per germline, CDR1 LGHNA and CDR2 YSLEER. CDR3 bases: TGCGCCAGCAGCCAATTCGAGGGAGTCACTGAAGCTTTCTTT. This sequence encodes CASSQFEGVTEAFF.

Sample share makes this clone large. V gene TRBV13 combines with J gene TRBJ2-7, with 8 bases matching TRBD2. The CDR3 is made up of 14 amino acids. The junction had 5 bases not matched to a gene; V was cut back by 4 bases and J by 3 bases. Germline-derived CDR1 and CDR2 are PRHDT and FYEKMQ (reference sequence). The CDR3 protein is CASSSGGRLYEQYF. In nucleotides, the CDR3 is TGTGCCAGCAGCTCGGGGGGGAGGCTCTACGAGCAGTACTTC. The entire variable domain, with the rest obtained from reference TRBV13 and TRBJ2-7, is as follows: AAGVIQSPRHLIKEKRETATLKCYPIPRHDTVYWYQQGPGQDPQFLISFYEKMQSDKGSIPDRFSAQQFSDYHSELNMSSLELGDSALYFCASSSGGRLYEQYFGPGTRLTVT.

The rearrangement links TRBV7-9 to TRBJ2-7; maybe TRBD2 (6 bases). The V end lost 4 bases, the J end lost 2 bases, and 12 bases lay between the germline ends. The CDR3 has 14 amino acids. Germline lookup yields CDR1 SEHNR and CDR2 FQNEAQ (reference sequence). CDR3 nucleotide sequence: TGTGCCAGCAGCTACCGGGACTTTACCTACGAGCAGTACTTC. The encoded protein is CASSYRDFTYEQYF.

This chain joins TRBV4-2 and TRBJ2-3; 9 bases line up with TRBD2. V shed 0 bases, J shed 1 base, and the junction held 14 bases outside the gene matches. The CDR3 is made up of 20 amino acids. Germline V gene sequence: CDR1 LGHNA, CDR2 YNFKEQ. The DNA for the CDR3 is TGTGCCAGCAGCCAAGATATATCGAAGGCGGGAGGGCCCCGCACAGATACGCAGTATTTT. Its protein product is CASSQDISKAGGPRTDTQYF.

The chain employs TRBV4-3 and TRBJ2-7, with D possibly being TRBD2 (7 bases). The germline V gene encodes CDR1 LGHNA and CDR2 YSLEER. V was pared by 0 bases and J by 2 bases, with 14 bases between. The length of the CDR3 is 16 residues. CDR3 loop: CASSQEWGGPPYEQYF. DNA for the CDR3: TGCGCCAGCAGCCAAGAATGGGGGGGCCCCCCCTACGAGCAGTACTTC.

The CDR3 is CASSFTWTSGRSEQYF. Written as DNA, the CDR3 is TGTGCCAGCAGCTTTACGTGGACTAGCGGGAGGAGCGAGCAGTACTTC. The gene calls are TRBV5-6 and TRBJ2-7; 14 positions agree with TRBD2. Germline V gene sequence: CDR1 SGHDT, CDR2 YYEEEE. This CDR3 region has 16 residues. The ends lost 2 bases at V and 6 bases at J; junction bases unmatched: 7.

The chain combines TRBV19 with TRBJ2-3; 8 bases map to TRBD1. J gave up 3 bases and V 1 base, and 3 bases lay outside the gene matches. Germline CDR1 reads LNHDA; CDR2 reads SQIVND (reference sequence). The CDR3 contains 15 residues. The CDR3, as DNA: TGTGCCAGTAGTATAGGGACAGGGCGAACAGATACGCAGTATTTT. This translates into CASSIGTGRTDTQYF.

The chain employs TRBV7-9 and TRBJ2-1; TRBD2 matches at 9 bases. Germline CDR1 reads SEHNR; CDR2 reads FQNEAQ (reference sequence). The CDR3 runs 11 residues. This chain's CDR3 is CSAGGMNEQFF. CDR3 nucleotides: TGTTCAGCGGGAGGTATGAATGAGCAGTTCTTC.

This rearrangement joins TRBV27 to TRBJ2-1; maybe TRBD2 (5 bases). Germline CDR1 MNHEY, CDR2 SMNVEV (reference sequence). The CDR3 runs to 16 residues. V was cut by 3 bases and J by 7 bases, with 19 bases left in between. CDR3 sequence (DNA): TGTGCCAGCAGTTTGTCCTTGGGAGAAGTTTTAAATGAGCAGTTCTTC. Encoded protein: CASSLSLGEVLNEQFF.